The following is a T cell receptor (beta chain) sequence with its context. Looked up from germline, CDR1 is SGDLS and CDR2 is YYNGEE. The CDR3 is made up of 15 amino acids. V dropped 4 bases and J dropped 2; count of bases not matched to a gene: 5. Assay: immunoSEQ multiplex PCR; the TCRdb copy retains only in-frame clones and omits some. The profile shows some 100,000 clones, roughly 92% of them singletons. These data originate in a study of blood T cell repertoires in COVID-19. In the study overall: Samples of COVID-19 (acute and convalescent) were obtained from the United States, Italy and Spain.

The rearrangement joins TRBV9 to TRBJ2-3, with TRBD1 identical over 9 bases. The receptor was derived from a man between 45 and 60 years old with active COVID-19. The source material was peripheral blood. Written as DNA, the CDR3 is TGTGCCAGCAGCCGGACAGGGGCTTTCACAGATACGCAGTATTTT. Protein product: CASSRTGAFTDTQYF.